These 12 T cell receptor beta chains came from one sample sequenced in a study of T cell repertoires in cytomegalovirus infection. From the reads, TCRdb called clonotypes with MiXCR, one entry per CDR3 protein. The repertoire holds fewer than 550,000 distinct CDR3 sequences, with 11% as singletons. What was sequenced was PBMCs. The origin of the receptors is a human donor in good health (CMV status not recorded). Some clones in this sample may be carry-over from other donors' samples.

The sample holds many counts of this clonotype. The J gene is TRBJ2-3, the V gene TRBV20-1, with 7 bases fitting TRBD1. This CDR3 is 16 amino acids long. Per the germline V gene, CDR1 is DFQATT and CDR2 is SNEGSKA (reference sequence). The V segment lost 2 bases and the J segment 1 base; nucleotides outside the gene matches: 9. The CDR3 DNA sequence: TGCAGTGCTAGACTTGTCGACAGGGCAGGCACAGATACGCAGTATTTT. This sequence encodes CSARLVDRAGTDTQYF.

This clonotype was observed at least ten times. The J gene is TRBJ2-3, the V gene TRBV7-2; D not resolved. The CDR3 covers 14 residues. Germline V gene lookup returns CDR1 SGHTA and CDR2 FQGNSA. Between the trimmed V and J ends, which lost 5 bases and 5 bases, there was a span of 14 bases. The CDR3 loop reads CASSIQLGGDTQYF. CDR3 coding DNA: TGTGCCAGCAGCATCCAGTTGGGCGGAGATACGCAGTATTTT. Combining the CDR3 with reference TRBV7-2 and TRBJ2-3 gives the whole variable domain GAGVSQSPSNKVTEKGKDVELRCDPISGHTALYWYRQSLGQGLEFLIYFQGNSAPDKSGLPSDRFSAERTGGSVSTLTIQRTQQEDSAVYLCASSIQLGGDTQYFGPGTRLTVL.

This clonotype was counted ten times or more. The V and J genes are TRBV5-1 and TRBJ1-4, with 7 bases lining up with TRBD1. V trimming: 0 bases; J trimming: 5 bases; junction bases outside the gene matches: 10. The V gene's germline CDR1 is SGHRS and CDR2 YFSETQ. The CDR3 has 17 amino acids. In DNA, the CDR3 is TGCGCCAGCAGCTTGGGCCTACAGGGGTCGCGGAATGAAAAACTGTTTTTT. It yields the protein CASSLGLQGSRNEKLFF. Complete variable domain (other parts from reference TRBV5-1 and TRBJ1-4): KAGVTQTPRYLIKTRGQQVTLSCSPISGHRSVSWYQQTPGQGLQFLFEYFSETQRNKGNFPGRFSGRQFSNSRSEMNVSTLELGDSALYLCASSLGLQGSRNEKLFFGSGTQLSVL.

About this clonotype itself: The junction departs from germline at one end; a sequencing error may be responsible. This chain joins TRBV7-9 and TRBJ1-4; tentative D call: TRBD1 (6 bases). CDR3 size: 15 residues. Looked up from germline, CDR1 is SEHNR and CDR2 is FQNEAQ (reference sequence). As DNA, the CDR3 is TGTGCCAGCAGTCTAAATGGACAGCCAAATGAAAAACTGTCTTTT. Amino acids: CASSLNGQPNEKLSF.

In its sample, this clonotype was seen many times. The V call is TRBV7-2, the J call TRBJ2-7; D gene unclear. This CDR3 is 14 amino acids long. The V end was cut by 5 bases, the J end by 6 bases, with 17 bases between. In germline, CDR1 is SGHTA, CDR2 FQGNSA. The CDR3 loop is CASSASLLLPEQYF. The CDR3 DNA reads TGTGCCAGCAGCGCAAGCCTCCTCCTACCCGAGCAGTACTTC.

This clonotype turned up a few times. V gene TRBV11-1 combines with J gene TRBJ2-5; no firm D call. Deletions cut 4 bases from V and 0 bases from J, with 9 bases between. CDR1 and CDR2 from the germline V gene are SGHAT and FQDESV (reference sequence). The CDR3 loop spans 14 amino acids. Here the CDR3 DNA reads TGTGCCAGCAGCTCTTTGACGTACCAAGAGACCCAGTACTTC. Protein product: CASSSLTYQETQYF.

The chain recombines TRBV27 with TRBJ2-1; D call uncertain. Trimming took off 4 bases at V and 4 bases at J, with 8 bases between the two ends. Per germline, CDR1 MNHEY and CDR2 SMNVEV (reference sequence). The CDR3 covers 13 residues. CDR3 region: CASSSDEYNEQFF. The CDR3 coding sequence is TGTGCCAGCAGTTCGGACGAGTACAATGAGCAGTTCTTC.

The V and J genes are TRBV30 and TRBJ2-5; D call uncertain. Trimming took 2 bases from V and 5 from J, leaving 12 bases between them. CDR3 size: 13 residues. Germline CDR1 is GTSNPN and CDR2 is SVGIG (reference sequence). CDR3 amino acids: CAWSSTTVETQYF. DNA for the CDR3: TGTGCCTGGAGTTCGACAACGGTGGAGACCCAGTACTTC.

There are many counts of this clonotype. The gene calls are TRBV24-1 and TRBJ2-1, with 11 bases identical to TRBD2. The CDR3 spans 17 residues. V lost 9 bases and J lost 0; bases outside the gene matches: 9. Per the germline V gene, CDR1 is KGHDR and CDR2 is SFDVKD. The CDR3 bases are TGTGCCACCGCGGCTAGCGGGGGGTCTAGCTCCTACAATGAGCAGTTCTTC. Its protein product is CATAASGGSSSYNEQFF.

The V call is TRBV3-1, the J call TRBJ1-2, with 10 bases lining up with TRBD1. Unmatched junction bases numbered 3, after V lost 1 base and J lost 7 bases. This CDR3 has 14 amino acids. The germline CDR1 and CDR2 sequences are LGHDT and YNNKEL (reference sequence). The DNA of the CDR3 is TGTGCCAGCAGCCAAGGGGACAGGGGTTCTGGCTACACCTTC. Its protein product is CASSQGDRGSGYTF.

At least ten counts were recorded for this clonotype. The J gene is TRBJ2-1, the V gene TRBV3-1, with 11 bases aligning to TRBD2. V trimming: 3 bases; J trimming: 7 bases; junction bases outside the gene matches: 8. This CDR3 comprises 16 residues. The germline gives CDR1 LGHDT, CDR2 YNNKEL (reference sequence). The DNA of the CDR3 is TGTGCCAGCAGCCACTCTAGCGGGGGGTGGCTAAATGAGCAGTTCTTC. Translated, it gives CASSHSSGGWLNEQFF.

Many counts were recorded for this clonotype. J is TRBJ2-3 and V is TRBV15; TRBD1 or TRBD2 may be the D gene (5 bases each). Germline V gene sequence: CDR1 LNHNV, CDR2 YYDKDF (reference sequence). The CDR3 covers 15 residues. Trimming shortened V by 1 base and J by 4 bases, and 12 bases separated the two germline ends. The CDR3 spells CATSRGNLGADTQYF. CDR3 in DNA: TGTGCCACCAGCAGAGGGAATTTGGGGGCAGATACGCAGTATTTT.